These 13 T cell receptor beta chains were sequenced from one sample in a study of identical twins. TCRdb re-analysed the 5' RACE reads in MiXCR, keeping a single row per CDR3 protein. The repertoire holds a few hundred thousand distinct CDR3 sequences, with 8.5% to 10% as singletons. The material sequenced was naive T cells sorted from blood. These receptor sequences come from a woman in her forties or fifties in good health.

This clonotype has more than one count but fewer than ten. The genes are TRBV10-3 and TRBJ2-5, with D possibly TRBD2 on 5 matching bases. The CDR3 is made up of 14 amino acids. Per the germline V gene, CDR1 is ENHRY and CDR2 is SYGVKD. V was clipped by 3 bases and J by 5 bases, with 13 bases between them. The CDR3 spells CAISDSKRWETQYF. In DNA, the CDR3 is TGTGCCATCAGTGACTCCAAGCGGTGGGAGACCCAGTACTTC.

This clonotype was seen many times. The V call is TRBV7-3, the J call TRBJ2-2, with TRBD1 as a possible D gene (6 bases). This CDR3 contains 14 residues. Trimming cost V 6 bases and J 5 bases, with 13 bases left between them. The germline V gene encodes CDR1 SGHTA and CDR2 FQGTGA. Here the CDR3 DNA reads TGTGCCAGCAGTCCGTACCAGGGGACCGGGGAGCTGTTTTTT. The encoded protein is CASSPYQGTGELFF. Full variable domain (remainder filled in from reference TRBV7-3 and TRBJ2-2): GAGVSQTPSNKVTEKGKYVELRCDPISGHTALYWYRQSLGQGPEFLIYFQGTGAADDSGLPNDRFFAVRPEGSVSTLKIQRTERGDSAVYLCASSPYQGTGELFFGEGSRLTVL.

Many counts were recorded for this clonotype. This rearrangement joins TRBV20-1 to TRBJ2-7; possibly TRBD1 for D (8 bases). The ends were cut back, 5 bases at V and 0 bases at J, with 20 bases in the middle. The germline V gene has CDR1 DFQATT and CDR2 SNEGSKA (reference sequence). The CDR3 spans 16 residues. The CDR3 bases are TGCAGTGCTCTCGCCACAGGGGGAGGGGTCTCCTACGAGCAGTACTTC. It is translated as CSALATGGGVSYEQYF.

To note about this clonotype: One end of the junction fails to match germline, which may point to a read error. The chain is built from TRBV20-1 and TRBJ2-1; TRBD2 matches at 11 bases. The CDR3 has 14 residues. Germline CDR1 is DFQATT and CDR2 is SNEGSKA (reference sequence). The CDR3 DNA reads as TGCAGTGCTCCGGGACTAGCGGACTACCATGAGCAGTTCTTC. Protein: CSAPGLADYHEQFF.

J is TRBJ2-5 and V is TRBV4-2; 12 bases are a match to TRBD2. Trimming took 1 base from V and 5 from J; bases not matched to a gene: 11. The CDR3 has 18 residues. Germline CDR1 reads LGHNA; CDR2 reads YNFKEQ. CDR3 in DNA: TGTGCCAGCAGCCAAGCGCTCCTAGCGGGAGGGCCGGGGGAGACCCAGTACTTC. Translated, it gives CASSQALLAGGPGETQYF.

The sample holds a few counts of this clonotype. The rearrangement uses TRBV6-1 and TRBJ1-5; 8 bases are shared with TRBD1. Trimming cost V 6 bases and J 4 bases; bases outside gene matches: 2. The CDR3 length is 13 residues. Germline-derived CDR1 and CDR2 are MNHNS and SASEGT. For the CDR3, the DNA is TGTGCCAGCAGCAACAGGGGGAATCAGCCCCAGCATTTT. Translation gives CASSNRGNQPQHF.

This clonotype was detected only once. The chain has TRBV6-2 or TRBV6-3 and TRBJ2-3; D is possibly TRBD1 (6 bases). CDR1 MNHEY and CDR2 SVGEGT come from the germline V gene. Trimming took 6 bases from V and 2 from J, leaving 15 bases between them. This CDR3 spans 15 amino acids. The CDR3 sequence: CASRVDRQPTDTQYF. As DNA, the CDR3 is TGTGCCAGCAGAGTCGACAGGCAGCCCACAGATACGCAGTATTTT.

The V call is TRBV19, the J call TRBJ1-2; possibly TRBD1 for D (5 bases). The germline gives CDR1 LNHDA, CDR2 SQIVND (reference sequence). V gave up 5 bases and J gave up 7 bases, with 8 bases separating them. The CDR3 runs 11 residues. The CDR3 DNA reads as TGTGCCAGTAGTTCCAGGGCTGGCTACACCTTC. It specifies CASSSRAGYTF.

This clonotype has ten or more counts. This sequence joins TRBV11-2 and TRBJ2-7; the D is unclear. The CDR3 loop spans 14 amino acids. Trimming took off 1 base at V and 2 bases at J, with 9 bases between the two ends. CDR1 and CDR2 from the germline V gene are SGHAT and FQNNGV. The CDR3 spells CASSLVVRPYEQYF. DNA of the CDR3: TGTGCCAGCAGCTTAGTGGTGCGGCCCTACGAGCAGTACTTC.

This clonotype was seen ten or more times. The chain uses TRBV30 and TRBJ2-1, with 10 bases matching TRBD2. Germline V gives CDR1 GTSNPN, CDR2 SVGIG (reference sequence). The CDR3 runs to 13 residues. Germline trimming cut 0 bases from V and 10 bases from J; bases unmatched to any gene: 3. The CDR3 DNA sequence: TGTGCCTGGAGTGTACTAGCGGGACAAGAGCAGTTCTTC. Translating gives CAWSVLAGQEQFF. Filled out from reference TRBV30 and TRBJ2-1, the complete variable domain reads SQTIHQWPATLVQPVGSPLSLECTVEGTSNPNLYWYRQAAGRGLQLLFYSVGIGQISSEVPQNLSASRPQDRQFILSSKKLLLSDSGFYLCAWSVLAGQEQFFGPGTRLTVL.

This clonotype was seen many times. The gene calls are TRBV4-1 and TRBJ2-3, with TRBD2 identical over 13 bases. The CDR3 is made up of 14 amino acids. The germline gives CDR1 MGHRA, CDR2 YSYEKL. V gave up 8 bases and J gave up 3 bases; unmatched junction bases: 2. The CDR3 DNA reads TGCGCCAGCGGGACTAGCGGGAAAACAGATACGCAGTATTTT. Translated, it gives CASGTSGKTDTQYF.

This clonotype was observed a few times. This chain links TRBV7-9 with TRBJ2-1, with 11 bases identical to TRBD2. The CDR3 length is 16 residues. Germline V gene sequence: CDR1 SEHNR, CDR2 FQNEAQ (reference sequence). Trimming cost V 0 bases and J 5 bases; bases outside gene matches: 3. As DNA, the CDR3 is TGTGCCAGCAGCTTAGCGCTGGGACTAGCGGACAATGAGCAGTTCTTC. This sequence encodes CASSLALGLADNEQFF.

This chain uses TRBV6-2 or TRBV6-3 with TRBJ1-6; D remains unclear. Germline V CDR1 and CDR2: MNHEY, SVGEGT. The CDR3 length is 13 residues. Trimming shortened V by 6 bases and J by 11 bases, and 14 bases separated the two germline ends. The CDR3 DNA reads TGTGCCAGCAGCTATGTCCGAAACGCACCCCTCCACTTT. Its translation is CASSYVRNAPLHF.